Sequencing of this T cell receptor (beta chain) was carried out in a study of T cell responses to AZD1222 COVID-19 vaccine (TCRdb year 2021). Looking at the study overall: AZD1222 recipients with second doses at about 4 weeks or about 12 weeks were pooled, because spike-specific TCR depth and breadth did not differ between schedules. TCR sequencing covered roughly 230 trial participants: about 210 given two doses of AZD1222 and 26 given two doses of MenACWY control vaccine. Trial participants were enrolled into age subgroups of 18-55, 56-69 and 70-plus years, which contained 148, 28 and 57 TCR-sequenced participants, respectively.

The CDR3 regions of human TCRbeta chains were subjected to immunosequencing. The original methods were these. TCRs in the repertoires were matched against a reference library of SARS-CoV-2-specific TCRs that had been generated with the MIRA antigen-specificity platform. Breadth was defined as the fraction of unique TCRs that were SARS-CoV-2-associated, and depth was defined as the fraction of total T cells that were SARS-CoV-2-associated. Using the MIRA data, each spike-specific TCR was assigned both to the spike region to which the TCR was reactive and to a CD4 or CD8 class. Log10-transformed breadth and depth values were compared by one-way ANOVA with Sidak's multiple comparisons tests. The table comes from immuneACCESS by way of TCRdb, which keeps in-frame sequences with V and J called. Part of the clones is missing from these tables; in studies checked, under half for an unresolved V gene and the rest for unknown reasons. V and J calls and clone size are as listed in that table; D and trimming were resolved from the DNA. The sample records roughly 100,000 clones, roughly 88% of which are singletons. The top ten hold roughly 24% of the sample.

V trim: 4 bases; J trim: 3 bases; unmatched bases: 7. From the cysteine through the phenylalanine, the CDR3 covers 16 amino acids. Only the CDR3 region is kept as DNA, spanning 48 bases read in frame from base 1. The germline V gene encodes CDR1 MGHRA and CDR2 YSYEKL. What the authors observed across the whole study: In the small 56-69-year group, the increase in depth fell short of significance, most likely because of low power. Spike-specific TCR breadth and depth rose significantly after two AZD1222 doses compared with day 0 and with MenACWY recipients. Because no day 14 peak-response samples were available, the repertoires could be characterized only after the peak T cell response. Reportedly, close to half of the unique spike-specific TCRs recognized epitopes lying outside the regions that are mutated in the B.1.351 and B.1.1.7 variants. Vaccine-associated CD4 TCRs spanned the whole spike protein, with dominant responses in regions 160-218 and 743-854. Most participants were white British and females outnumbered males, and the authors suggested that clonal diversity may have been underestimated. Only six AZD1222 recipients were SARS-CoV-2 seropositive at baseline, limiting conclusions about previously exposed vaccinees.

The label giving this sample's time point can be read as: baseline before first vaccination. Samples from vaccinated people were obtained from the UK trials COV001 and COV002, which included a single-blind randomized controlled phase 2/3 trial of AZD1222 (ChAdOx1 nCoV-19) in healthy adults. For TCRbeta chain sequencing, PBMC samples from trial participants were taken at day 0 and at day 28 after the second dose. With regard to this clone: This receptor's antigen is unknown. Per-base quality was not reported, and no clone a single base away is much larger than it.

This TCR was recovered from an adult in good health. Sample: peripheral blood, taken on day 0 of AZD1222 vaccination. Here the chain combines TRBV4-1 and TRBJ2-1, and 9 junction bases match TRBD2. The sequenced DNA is TGCGCCAGCAGCCGGCAAGCGGGAGGTAGCTACAATGAGCAGTTCTTC. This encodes CASSRQAGGSYNEQFF.